Given below is one T cell receptor beta chain in context. This clonotype occurred many times. Its antigen is not yet known. No much larger clone is present one base from it, and per-base qualities are unavailable. Reading from cysteine to phenylalanine, the CDR3 counts 14 amino acids. Here the CDR3 DNA is all that survives: 42 bases in frame from base 1. Trimming costs V 4 bases and J 2 bases, and their ends lie 9 bases apart. Per the germline V gene, MGHRA is the CDR1 and YSYEKL is the CDR2. Libraries came from PCR. The sequencer was an Illumina HiSeq 2500. Molecular barcoding was employed in the preparation of TCR libraries, with unique molecular identifiers being used to normalize TCRbeta repertoire quantification. The public sequencing data were trimmed at Q25 with fastp and processed into clonotypes with MiXCR by TCRdb, which kept only in-frame beta chains. Duplicate CDR3 protein sequences are folded into a single record with the most common DNA and genes. Here the sample has roughly 400,000 distinct CDR3 sequences; just over 20% occur a single time. Of the sample, over 3.5% falls within the top ten clones.

This specimen comes from a study of T-cell reconstitution after alpha-beta-depleted transplantation in children (TCRdb year 2016). For context, the study as a whole: The study quantitatively tracked T-cell immune reconstitution after TCRalphabeta/CD19-depleted allogeneic hematopoietic cell transplantation in children using TCR repertoire profiling.

This TCR came from a human donor who donated a stem cell graft to a child with acute myeloid leukemia. Sequenced here: PBMCs from the stem cell graft donor, sampled from the stem cell graft. The chain is made from TRBV4-1 and TRBJ2-1; the D gene remains uncertain. The CDR3 loop reads CASSPSVTYNEQFF. The sequenced DNA is TGCGCCAGCAGCCCGAGCGTTACCTACAATGAGCAGTTCTTC.